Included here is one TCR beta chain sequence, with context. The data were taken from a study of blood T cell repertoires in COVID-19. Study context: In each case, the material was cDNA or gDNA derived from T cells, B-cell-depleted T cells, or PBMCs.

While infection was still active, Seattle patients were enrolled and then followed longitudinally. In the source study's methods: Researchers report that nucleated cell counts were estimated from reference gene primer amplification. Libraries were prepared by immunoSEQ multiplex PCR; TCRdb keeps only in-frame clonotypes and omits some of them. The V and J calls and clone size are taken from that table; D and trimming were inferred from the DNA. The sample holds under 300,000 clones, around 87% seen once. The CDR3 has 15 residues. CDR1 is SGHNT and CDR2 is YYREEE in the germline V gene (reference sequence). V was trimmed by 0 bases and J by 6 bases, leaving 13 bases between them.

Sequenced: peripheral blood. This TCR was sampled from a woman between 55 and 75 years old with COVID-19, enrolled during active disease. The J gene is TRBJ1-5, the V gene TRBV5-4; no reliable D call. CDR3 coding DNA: TGTGCCAGCAGCTTGGGCAGGTCTCCCCCTCAGCCCCAGCATTTT. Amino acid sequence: CASSLGRSPPQPQHF.